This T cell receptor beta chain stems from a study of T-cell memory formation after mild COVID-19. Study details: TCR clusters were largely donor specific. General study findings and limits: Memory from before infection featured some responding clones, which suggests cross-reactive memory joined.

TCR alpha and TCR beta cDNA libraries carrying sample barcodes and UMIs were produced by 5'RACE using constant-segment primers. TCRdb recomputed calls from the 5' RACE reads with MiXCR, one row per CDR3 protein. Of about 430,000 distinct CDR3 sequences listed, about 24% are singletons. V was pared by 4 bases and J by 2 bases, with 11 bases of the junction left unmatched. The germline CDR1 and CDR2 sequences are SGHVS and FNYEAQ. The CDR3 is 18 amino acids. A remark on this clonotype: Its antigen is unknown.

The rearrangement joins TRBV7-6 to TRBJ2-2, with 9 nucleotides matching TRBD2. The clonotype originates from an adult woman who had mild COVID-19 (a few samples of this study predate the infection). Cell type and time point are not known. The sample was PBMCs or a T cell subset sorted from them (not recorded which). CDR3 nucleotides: TGTGCCAGCAGCTCCTTGTGGCGGGGGGGCGGAAACACCGGGGAGCTGTTTTTT. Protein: CASSSLWRGGGNTGELFF.